The 31 T cell receptor beta chains below all came from one sample that was sequenced in a study of long-term antiretroviral therapy in people with HIV. Researchers report immunoSEQ v3.0 was run at survey level. TCRdb's table, derived via immunoSEQ multiplex PCR, lists solely in-frame clones and lacks some. The sample has 20,000 to 25,000 clones, more than 70% seen once; the top ten hold roughly 4.5%. The sample was unsorted PBMCs, taken 1.3 years after starting antiretroviral therapy. These receptors were taken from a man aged 60 to 75 with HIV.

The chain couples TRBV7-8 to TRBJ1-5, with D possibly being TRBD1 (5 bases). CDR3 length: 13 residues. Trimming left V 7 bases short and J 6 bases short, with 13 bases between. The germline V gene encodes CDR1 SGHVS and CDR2 FQNEAQ. CDR3 DNA sequence: TGTGCCAGCAACCCGGGACCGGGTCAGCCCCAGCATTTT. It yields the protein CASNPGPGQPQHF.

This clone was recorded a few times. This sequence joins TRBV18 and TRBJ2-2; D tentatively fits TRBD1 or TRBD2 (5 bases each). There are 13 residues in the CDR3. With 3 bases removed from V and 7 bases from J, the gap between germline ends came to 9 bases. Germline V gives CDR1 KGHSH, CDR2 LQKENI. CDR3 DNA: TGTGCCAGCTCACCCGGGACCTTCGGGGAGCTGTTTTTT. This encodes CASSPGTFGELFF. Filled out from reference TRBV18 and TRBJ2-2, the complete variable domain reads NAGVMQNPRHLVRRRGQEARLRCSPMKGHSHVYWYRQLPEEGLKFMVYLQKENIIDESGMPKERFSAEFPKEGPSILRIQQVVRGDSAAYFCASSPGTFGELFFGEGSRLTVL.

This rearrangement joins TRBV5-1 to TRBJ2-2, with a weak D call TRBD1 (6 bases). Germline CDR1 is SGHRS and CDR2 is YFSETQ. Trimming shortened V by 4 bases and J by 2 bases, and 12 bases separated the two germline ends. The CDR3 extends over 15 amino acids. This chain's CDR3 is CASSPTQGNTGELFF. The CDR3 region has the DNA TGCGCCAGCAGCCCGACACAGGGTAACACCGGGGAGCTGTTTTTT.

The chain couples TRBV5-1 to TRBJ1-1; D is perhaps TRBD1 (6 bases). The CDR3 loop spans 15 amino acids. The V gene lost 5 bases and the J gene lost 3 bases, with 17 bases spanning the gap. Germline lookup yields CDR1 SGHRS and CDR2 YFSETQ. The CDR3 region has the DNA TGCGCCAGCAGGGAACAGGGTATGGGGGACACTGAAGCTTTCTTT. Its protein product is CASREQGMGDTEAFF.

CDR3 region: CASSLDQGPYNEQFF. The CDR3 DNA follows: TGCGCCAGCAGCTTGGACCAGGGCCCCTACAATGAGCAGTTCTTC. The chain carries TRBV5-1 and TRBJ2-1; D perhaps matches TRBD1 (5 bases). V was cut by 0 bases and J by 2 bases, with 9 bases left in between. Per germline, CDR1 SGHRS and CDR2 YFSETQ. The CDR3 extends over 15 amino acids.

The rearrangement joins TRBV5-1 to TRBJ2-1; D not certain. V was pared by 2 bases and J by 4 bases, with 7 bases between. This CDR3 spans 13 amino acids. The germline V gene has CDR1 SGHRS and CDR2 YFSETQ. CDR3 sequence: CASSFSEYNEQFF. The DNA of the CDR3 is TGCGCCAGCAGCTTTTCGGAGTACAATGAGCAGTTCTTC.

The genes are TRBV7-9 and TRBJ1-4; maybe TRBD1 (6 bases). This CDR3 has 13 residues. Looked up from germline, CDR1 is SEHNR and CDR2 is FQNEAQ (reference sequence). V lost 6 bases, J lost 4 bases, and 9 bases lay in between. This CDR3 is CASRDSINEKLFF. The DNA of the CDR3 is TGTGCCAGCAGGGACAGCATTAATGAAAAACTGTTTTTT.

V usage is TRBV6-6 and J usage is TRBJ2-1; TRBD1 is a possible D gene (6 bases). The CDR3 is 15 amino acids. Trimming took off 6 bases at V and 4 bases at J, with 16 bases between the two ends. The germline V gene encodes CDR1 MNHNY and CDR2 SVGAGI (reference sequence). CDR3 sequence reads: CASRKDSRHYNEQFF. CDR3 nucleotide sequence: TGTGCCAGCAGGAAGGACAGTAGACATTACAATGAGCAGTTCTTC.

The sample holds one count of this clone. The chain links TRBV11-2 to TRBJ2-7; 7 bases align to TRBD2. V was clipped by 5 bases and J by 9 bases; unmatched bases: 13. Germline lookup yields CDR1 SGHAT and CDR2 FQNNGV. The CDR3 is made up of 14 amino acids. CDR3 amino acids: CASSQGTFGGWQYF. As DNA, the CDR3 is TGTGCCAGCAGCCAAGGGACTTTCGGGGGGTGGCAGTACTTC.

V gene TRBV7-2 combines with J gene TRBJ2-2; either TRBD1 or TRBD2 may fit D (6 bases each). Germline loops: CDR1 SGHTA, CDR2 FQGNSA. V dropped 3 bases and J dropped 4 bases, with 15 bases sitting between them. This CDR3 comprises 16 residues. DNA of the CDR3: TGTGCCAGCAGCTTTTTTATAGGGGGGACCACCGGGGAGCTGTTTTTT. It encodes CASSFFIGGTTGELFF.

The genes are TRBV5-1 and TRBJ2-3, with 7 bases identical to TRBD2. Germline V gene lookup returns CDR1 SGHRS and CDR2 YFSETQ. The trim removed 0 bases at V and 2 bases at J, leaving 6 bases unmatched. The CDR3 runs to 16 residues. This CDR3 is CASSLGGGGYTDTQYF. Written as DNA, the CDR3 is TGCGCCAGCAGCTTGGGGGGCGGGGGATACACAGATACGCAGTATTTT.

This clone was observed a few times. The genes are TRBV28 and TRBJ2-1; D is unclear. Per germline, CDR1 MDHEN and CDR2 SYDVKM. The V gene lost 4 bases and the J gene lost 2 bases, with 3 bases spanning the gap. The CDR3 length is 12 residues. As DNA, the CDR3 is TGTGCCAGCAGTTCCACCTACAATGAGCAGTTCTTC. This codes for CASSSTYNEQFF.

The chain recombines TRBV5-1 with TRBJ2-3; a weak D match, TRBD2 (6 bases). The CDR3 is 13 residues long. The germline gives CDR1 SGHRS, CDR2 YFSETQ. The V gene lost 4 bases and the J gene lost 8 bases, with 14 bases spanning the gap. The CDR3 region has the DNA TGCGCCAGCAGCCCCACCCTGGGGGGTACGCAGTATTTT. It encodes CASSPTLGGTQYF.

V usage is TRBV29-1 and J usage is TRBJ1-3; TRBD1 is a possible D gene (6 bases). The CDR3 has 14 amino acids. Germline V gene data show CDR1 as SQVTM and CDR2 as ANQGSEA. The germline V and J ends were trimmed by 2 bases and 0 bases, with 8 bases remaining between them. The CDR3 DNA is TGCAGCGTTGAAAAGGGGGACTCTGGAAACACCATATATTTT. Its protein is CSVEKGDSGNTIYF. The whole variable domain, remainder taken from reference TRBV29-1 and TRBJ1-3, is SAVISQKPSRDICQRGTSLTIQCQVDSQVTMMFWYRQQPGQSLTLIATANQGSEATYESGFVIDKFPISRPNLTFSTLTVSNMSPEDSSIYLCSVEKGDSGNTIYFGEGSWLTVV.

V usage is TRBV27 and J usage is TRBJ2-7; possibly TRBD1 or TRBD2 for D (5 bases each). CDR1 and CDR2 (germline): MNHEY, SMNVEV (reference sequence). V gave up 3 bases and J gave up 2 bases, with 8 bases separating them. The CDR3 has 13 amino acids. Here the CDR3 DNA reads TGTGCCAGCAGTTTCGGGACGGCCTACGAGCAGTACTTC. Residues: CASSFGTAYEQYF.

The rearrangement joins TRBV15 to TRBJ1-6; the match to TRBD1 covers 7 bases. The CDR3 extends over 16 amino acids. V dropped 3 bases and J dropped 4; count of bases not matched to a gene: 6. CDR1 and CDR2 (germline): LNHNV, YYDKDF (reference sequence). CDR3 in DNA: TGTGCCACCAGCAGGGACTCGGGACAGTATAATTCACCCCTCCACTTT. It encodes CATSRDSGQYNSPLHF. The variable domain in full, with the rest retrieved from reference TRBV15 and TRBJ1-6, is DAMVIQNPRYQVTQFGKPVTLSCSQTLNHNVMYWYQQKSSQAPKLLFHYYDKDFNNEADTPDNFQSRRPNTSFCFLDIRSPGLGDTAMYLCATSRDSGQYNSPLHFGNGTRLTVT.

This chain links TRBV29-1 with TRBJ2-7; 9 bases line up with TRBD1. This CDR3 spans 16 amino acids. V gave up 6 bases and J gave up 7 bases; unmatched junction bases: 19. The germline CDR1 and CDR2 sequences are SQVTM and ANQGSEA. Written as DNA, the CDR3 is TGCAGCGTCCGTCCCGGGACAGGGTTGGGGGCTCGGGAGCAGTACTTC. Its translation is CSVRPGTGLGAREQYF.

The V call is TRBV19, the J call TRBJ2-7; possible D gene TRBD1, 5 bases. CDR3 length: 13 residues. The germline CDR1 and CDR2 sequences are LNHDA and SQIVND (reference sequence). V gave up 4 bases and J gave up 0 bases, with 7 bases separating them. In DNA form, the CDR3 reads TGTGCCAGTAGTAACAGGCCCTCCTACGAGCAGTACTTC. It yields the protein CASSNRPSYEQYF.

The chain combines TRBV7-2 with TRBJ2-7; the D call may be TRBD1 or TRBD2 (5 bases each). V lost 5 bases to trimming and J lost 3 bases, with 14 bases between them. CDR1 is SGHTA and CDR2 is FQGNSA in the germline V gene. This CDR3 is 14 amino acids long. In nucleotides, the CDR3 is TGTGCCAGCAGCCCGGGGACGGAGCGCTACGAGCAGTACTTC. Encoded protein: CASSPGTERYEQYF.

This clone is large. The chain carries TRBV4-1 and TRBJ2-3, with 8 bases fitting TRBD2. CDR1 and CDR2 from the germline V gene are MGHRA and YSYEKL. This CDR3 is built from 17 residues. The trim removed 1 base at V and 3 bases at J, leaving 9 bases unmatched. CDR3 residues: CASSQGPGGLGTDTQYF. Here the CDR3 DNA reads TGCGCCAGCAGCCAAGGGCCTGGGGGACTAGGGACAGATACGCAGTATTTT.

The chain joins TRBV19 to TRBJ1-6; a possible D gene is TRBD1 (5 bases). V was clipped by 5 bases and J by 6 bases, with 14 bases between them. In germline, CDR1 is LNHDA, CDR2 SQIVND (reference sequence). The CDR3 runs 15 residues. CDR3 amino acids: CASSGSSGTNSPLHF. The CDR3 DNA reads TGTGCCAGTAGTGGCTCTTCGGGGACTAATTCACCCCTCCACTTT.

The V gene is TRBV10-3, the J gene TRBJ1-1, with 7 bases lining up with TRBD1. Trimming cost V 4 bases and J 1 base; bases outside gene matches: 3. CDR1 is ENHRY, CDR2 SYGVKD, per germline. CDR3 size: 14 residues. The CDR3, as DNA: TGTGCCATCAGTGTCCAGGGGGAGAACACTGAAGCTTTCTTT. The encoded protein is CAISVQGENTEAFF.

The rearrangement links TRBV18 to TRBJ2-7, with 8 bases identical to TRBD2. The CDR3 consists of 15 residues. Germline CDR1 is KGHSH and CDR2 is LQKENI. V was pared by 6 bases and J by 0 bases, with 7 bases of the junction left unmatched. The CDR3 loop reads CASSTTGGGSYEQYF. CDR3 DNA sequence: TGTGCCAGCTCCACGACCGGGGGGGGCTCCTACGAGCAGTACTTC.

This chain links TRBV25-1 with TRBJ1-1; 8 bases match TRBD1. Germline V gene lookup returns CDR1 MGHDK and CDR2 SYGVNS. There are 15 residues in the CDR3. The ends lost 7 bases at V and 0 bases at J; junction bases unmatched: 7. CDR3 sequence: CASIHGQGVNTEAFF. CDR3 DNA sequence: TGTGCCAGCATCCACGGACAGGGAGTGAACACTGAAGCTTTCTTT.

This clone was recorded only once. The rearrangement uses TRBV25-1 and TRBJ2-6; D is undetermined. CDR1 and CDR2 (germline): MGHDK, SYGVNS. CDR3 length: 13 amino acids. Trimming took off 5 bases at V and 1 base at J, with 3 bases between the two ends. Here the CDR3 reads CASSISGANVLTF. As DNA, the CDR3 is TGTGCCAGCAGTATTTCTGGGGCCAACGTCCTGACTTTC.

The V call is TRBV29-1, the J call TRBJ1-1, with D tentatively TRBD1 (6 bases). The CDR3 runs to 11 residues. Germline V lookup: CDR1 SQVTM, CDR2 ANQGSEA. V lost 6 bases, J lost 6 bases, and 11 bases lay in between. The CDR3 protein is CSVKKGAEAFF. The CDR3 coding sequence is TGCAGCGTAAAAAAGGGGGCTGAAGCTTTCTTT.

V and J are TRBV9 and TRBJ2-5; D call uncertain. From germline, CDR1 is SGDLS and CDR2 YYNGEE. V gave up 5 bases and J gave up 1 base, with 12 bases separating them. The CDR3 contains 14 residues. The CDR3 here is CASSYDRTQETQYF. Here the CDR3 DNA reads TGTGCCAGCAGTTACGACCGAACCCAAGAGACCCAGTACTTC.

CDR3 sequence (DNA): TGTGCCAGCAGCCAAGTCCTCAGTGCGAGGAGCTCCTACAATGAGCAGTTCTTC. This codes for CASSQVLSARSSYNEQFF. The rearrangement links TRBV14 to TRBJ2-1; no reliable D call. Trimming removed 1 base at V and 0 bases at J, with 16 bases between. This CDR3 comprises 18 residues. Germline V gene lookup returns CDR1 SGHDN and CDR2 FVKESK.

The chain links TRBV18 to TRBJ2-7; D is perhaps TRBD2 (6 bases). The CDR3 has 13 amino acids. The V end was cut by 3 bases, the J end by 2 bases, with 8 bases between. Germline V gene sequence: CDR1 KGHSH, CDR2 LQKENI. The CDR3 nucleotides are TGTGCCAGCTCACCCGGGAGAACCTACGAGCAGTACTTC. It translates to CASSPGRTYEQYF.

V gene TRBV29-1 combines with J gene TRBJ1-2, with a weak D call TRBD1 (5 bases). V was clipped by 6 bases and J by 5 bases, with 19 bases between them. There are 14 residues in the CDR3. Germline V gene sequence: CDR1 SQVTM, CDR2 ANQGSEA. CDR3 amino acids: CSVPGEGFRYGYTF. CDR3 bases: TGCAGCGTCCCGGGGGAGGGGTTCCGATATGGCTACACCTTC.

The rearrangement joins TRBV15 to TRBJ2-3; D call uncertain. CDR1 and CDR2 (germline): LNHNV, YYDKDF (reference sequence). This CDR3 comprises 17 residues. V lost 9 bases and J lost 3, with 25 bases in between. CDR3 nucleotide sequence: TGTGCCACGGAGCTAAGGGCTTTCATCCGATATACAGATACGCAGTATTTT. Protein product: CATELRAFIRYTDTQYF. The full variable domain, with the rest looked up from reference TRBV15 and TRBJ2-3, is DAMVIQNPRYQVTQFGKPVTLSCSQTLNHNVMYWYQQKSSQAPKLLFHYYDKDFNNEADTPDNFQSRRPNTSFCFLDIRSPGLGDTAMYLCATELRAFIRYTDTQYFGPGTRLTVL.